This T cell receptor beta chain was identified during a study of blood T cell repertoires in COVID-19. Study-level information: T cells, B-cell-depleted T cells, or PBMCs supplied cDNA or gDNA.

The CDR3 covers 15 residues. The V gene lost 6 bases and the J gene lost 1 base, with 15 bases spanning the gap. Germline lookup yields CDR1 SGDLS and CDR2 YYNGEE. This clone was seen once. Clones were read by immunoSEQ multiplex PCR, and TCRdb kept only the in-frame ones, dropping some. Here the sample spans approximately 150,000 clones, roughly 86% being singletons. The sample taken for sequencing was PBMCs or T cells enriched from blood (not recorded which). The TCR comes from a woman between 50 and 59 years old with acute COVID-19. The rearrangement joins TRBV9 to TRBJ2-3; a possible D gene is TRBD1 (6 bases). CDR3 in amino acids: CASTPQGIRTDTQYF. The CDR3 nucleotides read TGTGCCAGCACCCCTCAGGGGATTCGCACAGATACGCAGTATTTT.